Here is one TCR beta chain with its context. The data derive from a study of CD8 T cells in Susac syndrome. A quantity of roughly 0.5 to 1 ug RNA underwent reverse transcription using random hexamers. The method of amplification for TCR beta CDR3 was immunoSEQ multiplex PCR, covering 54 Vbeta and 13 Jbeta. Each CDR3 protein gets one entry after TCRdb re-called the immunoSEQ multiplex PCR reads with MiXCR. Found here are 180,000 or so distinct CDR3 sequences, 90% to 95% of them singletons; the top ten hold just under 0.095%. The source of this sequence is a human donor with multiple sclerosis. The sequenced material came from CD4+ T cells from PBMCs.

DNA for the CDR3: TGTGCCAGCAGTTATACTAGCGGGATTTACAATGAGCAGTTCTTC. It is translated as CASSYTSGIYNEQFF. The genes are TRBV7-6 and TRBJ2-1, with 10 bases fitting TRBD2. There are 15 residues in the CDR3. Looked up from germline, CDR1 is SGHVS and CDR2 is FNYEAQ. Unmatched junction bases numbered 6, after V lost 6 bases and J lost 4 bases. Looking up the rest from reference TRBV7-6 and TRBJ2-1 gives the full variable domain: GAGVSQSPRYKVTKRGQDVALRCDPISGHVSLYWYRQALGQGPEFLTYFNYEAQQDKSGLPNDRFSAERPEGSISTLTIQRTEQRDSAMYRCASSYTSGIYNEQFFGPGTRLTVL.